This is a list of T cell receptor beta chains from one sample in a study of shared clonotypes between healthy human individuals. Libraries were prepared by immunoSEQ multiplex PCR; TCRdb keeps only in-frame clonotypes and omits some of them. The sample yields approximately 1.5 million clones, around 98% seen once. The sample was naive CD4+ T cells sorted from blood. These receptors were taken from a man aged 30-40 years in good health. CDR3s include the opening cysteine and the closing phenylalanine or tryptophan. Each record gives: V gene, J gene, CDR3 protein.

TRBV29-1	TRBJ2-1	CSVGTSGYNEQFF
TRBV5-1	TRBJ2-1	CASSAGLAPSSYNEQFF
TRBV29-1	TRBJ1-2	CSAGTGLSANYGYTF
TRBV27	TRBJ2-1	CASSLIFGTGSRNEQFF
TRBV28	TRBJ1-1	CASSFRRDRGAEAFF
TRBV6-5	TRBJ2-7	CASSYWGLAEYEQYF
TRBV5-4	TRBJ2-1	CASSSELAGSYNEQFF
TRBV27	TRBJ2-7	CASSWKWDRDYEQYF
TRBV19	TRBJ1-2	CASSIGAVGGYTF
TRBV14	TRBJ2-1	CASSLKSGLASYNEQFF
TRBV5-1	TRBJ1-3	CASSLGADRQSGNTIYF
TRBV7-9	TRBJ2-1	CASSSRDTNNEQFF
TRBV28	TRBJ1-5	CASSLAGGHSNQPQHF
TRBV18	TRBJ2-5	CASSPFEREETQYF
TRBV18	TRBJ1-3	CASSPLKGEGNTIYF
TRBV7-2	TRBJ2-3	CASSFAVVPDTQYF
TRBV27	TRBJ2-7	CASSSLTSGPYEQYF
TRBV19	TRBJ2-7	CASTTDGLSGQYF
TRBV13	TRBJ2-1	CASRAGDEQFF
TRBV6-5	TRBJ2-7	CASRLGQAYEQYF
TRBV11-2	TRBJ1-6	CASSNRGNSPLHF
TRBV28	TRBJ2-7	CASSALRDRGYEQYF
TRBV30	TRBJ1-4	CAWSLRQGSEKLFF
TRBV28	TRBJ2-4	CASTTTLGAQGKNIQYF
TRBV7-9	TRBJ2-1	CASSLHNEQFF